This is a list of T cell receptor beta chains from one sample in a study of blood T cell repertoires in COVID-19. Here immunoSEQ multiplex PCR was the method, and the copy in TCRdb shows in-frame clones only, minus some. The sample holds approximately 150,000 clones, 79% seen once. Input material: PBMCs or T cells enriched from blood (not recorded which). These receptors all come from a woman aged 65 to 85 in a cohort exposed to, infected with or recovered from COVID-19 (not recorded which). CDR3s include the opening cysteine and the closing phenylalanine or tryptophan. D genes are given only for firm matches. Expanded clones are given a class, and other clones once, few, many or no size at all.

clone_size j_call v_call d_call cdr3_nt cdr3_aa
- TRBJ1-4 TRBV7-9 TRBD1 TGTGCCAGCAGCTTACAGGGGGACGGGGAAAAACTGTTTTTT CASSLQGDGEKLFF
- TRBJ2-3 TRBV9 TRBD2 TGTGCCAGCAGCCCGCAGGGACTAGCGGGAGTCGGGTGGAGCACAGATACGCAGTATTTT CASSPQGLAGVGWSTDTQYF
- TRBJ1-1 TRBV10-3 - TGTGCCATCAGGACAGCCACTGGTAGGGTCGCTGAAGCTTTCTTT CAIRTATGRVAEAFF
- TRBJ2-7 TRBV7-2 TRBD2 TGTGCCAGCAGTCAGTGGACTAGCGGGAGCTACGAGCAGTACTTC CASSQWTSGSYEQYF
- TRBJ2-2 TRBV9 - TGTGCCAGCAGCGTAGACAATATGAACACCGGGGAGCTGTTTTTT CASSVDNMNTGELFF
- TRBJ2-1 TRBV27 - TGTGCCAGCAGTTCGTCGACAGGTTTTGGCTCCTACAATGAGCAGTTCTTC CASSSSTGFGSYNEQFF
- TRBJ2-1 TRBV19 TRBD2 TGTGCCACTGCCAGACTAGCGGGAGTGAATGAGCAGTTCTTC CATARLAGVNEQFF
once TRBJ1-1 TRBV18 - TGTGCCAGCTCACCCCAAGGTCCCGGGGGCACTGAAGCTTTCTTT CASSPQGPGGTEAFF
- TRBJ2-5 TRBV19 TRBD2 TGTGCCAGTAGGGAGGTTAGCGGGGCCCAAGAGACCCAGTACTTC CASREVSGAQETQYF
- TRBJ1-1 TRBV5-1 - TGCGCCAGCAGCAGGGACATCGGGACTGAAGCTTTCTTT CASSRDIGTEAFF
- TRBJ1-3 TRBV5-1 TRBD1 TGCGCCAGCAGCTTGACAGGGGTGACTGGAAACACCATATATTTT CASSLTGVTGNTIYF
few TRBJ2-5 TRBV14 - TGTGCCAGCAGTCCCACAGGGAGTGTTGAGACCCAGTACTTC CASSPTGSVETQYF
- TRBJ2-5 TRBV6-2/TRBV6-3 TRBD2 TGTGCCAGCAGTCGACTAGCGGCAATAAAAGAGACCCAGTACTTC CASSRLAAIKETQYF
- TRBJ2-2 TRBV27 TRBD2 TGTGCCACTAAGACTAGCCGGAACACCGGGGAGCTGTTTTTT CATKTSRNTGELFF
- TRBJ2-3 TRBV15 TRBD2 TGTGCCACCAGCAGAGAAGGCGGGAGGCCCACAGATACGCAGTATTTT CATSREGGRPTDTQYF
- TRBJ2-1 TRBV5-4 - TGTGCCAGCAGCTTGGGCGGGACGGTCTACAATGAGCAGTTCTTC CASSLGGTVYNEQFF
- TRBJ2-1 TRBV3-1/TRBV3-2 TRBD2 TGTGCCAGCAGCCAAGTTCTAGCGGCCTACAGGGAGCAGTTCTTC CASSQVLAAYREQFF
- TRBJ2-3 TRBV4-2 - TGTGCCAGCAGCCCAGCAGCGGGTACCACAGATACGCAGTATTTT CASSPAAGTTDTQYF
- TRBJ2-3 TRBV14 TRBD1 TGTGCCAGCAGCCAAGACCGGGACAGGGGGACAGATACGCAGTATTTT CASSQDRDRGTDTQYF
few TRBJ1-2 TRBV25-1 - TGTGCCAGCAGTGAATCGGGAGGGGACTATGGCTACACCTTC CASSESGGDYGYTF
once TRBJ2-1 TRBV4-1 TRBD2 TGCGCCAGCAGCCAAGATCCCCCGGTTATACTAGCGGGAGACAATGAGCAGTTCTTC CASSQDPPVILAGDNEQFF
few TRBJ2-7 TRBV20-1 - TGCAGTGCTAGTAGTGACACACCCTACGAGCAGTACTTC CSASSDTPYEQYF
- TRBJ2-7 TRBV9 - TGTGCCAGCAGCGTAGGCGGATCTTCCTACGAGCAGTACTTC CASSVGGSSYEQYF
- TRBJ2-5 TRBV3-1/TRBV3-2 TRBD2 TGTGCCAGCAGCCAAGACCTAGCGGGAGAGACCCAGTACTTC CASSQDLAGETQYF
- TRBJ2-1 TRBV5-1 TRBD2 TGCGCCAGCACCCTCGGGGGGAGGCGCGATGAGCAGTTCTTC CASTLGGRRDEQFF
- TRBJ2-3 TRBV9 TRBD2 TGTGCCAGCAGCGTATCTGGGGGACTAGCGGGATCTCTTGGGGGAACAGATACGCAGTATTTT CASSVSGGLAGSLGGTDTQYF
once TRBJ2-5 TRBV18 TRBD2 TGTGCCAGCTCGCGGGGGAAGGAAGAGACCCAGTACTTC CASSRGKEETQYF
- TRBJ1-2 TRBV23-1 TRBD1 TGCGCCAGCAGTCCCCACGGGACAGGCGAGAACTATGGCTACACCTTC CASSPHGTGENYGYTF
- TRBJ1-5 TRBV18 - TGTGCCAGCTCACCGGTAGCATACCCTAGCAATCAGCCCCAGCATTTT CASSPVAYPSNQPQHF
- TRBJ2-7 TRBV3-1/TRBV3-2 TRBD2 TGTGCCAGCAGCCAAGGGCTAGCGGGAGCAAACTCCTACGAGCAGTACTTC CASSQGLAGANSYEQYF
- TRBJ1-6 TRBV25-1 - TGTGCCAGCAGTGCGACAGCCTATAATTCACCCCTCCACTTT CASSATAYNSPLHF
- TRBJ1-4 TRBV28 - TGTGCCAGCAGCCGAAAAGGAGGCGCAACTAATGAAAAACTGTTTTTT CASSRKGGATNEKLFF
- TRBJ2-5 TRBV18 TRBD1 TGTGCCAGCTCACCCCGACAGGGACACCAAGAGACCCAGTACTTC CASSPRQGHQETQYF
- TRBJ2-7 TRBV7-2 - TGTGCCAGCAGCCCGCCCGGGAGCTTCGGGGGAGAGCAGTACTTC CASSPPGSFGGEQYF